Shown below are 22 T cell receptor beta chains from a single sample sequenced in a study of tumor-infiltrating lymphocytes in primary liver carcinoma. The authors made TCR beta cDNA from around 500 ng total RNA with a constant-region primer. Three rounds of nested multiplex PCR with slightly modified ARM-PCR produced TCR beta libraries. With TRBV1-TRBV30 forward primers and a C-beta reverse primer, the first two PCR rounds were run for around 10 cycles each. TCRdb reanalysed the multiplex PCR reads using MiXCR and keeps one entry per CDR3 protein. This table holds fewer than 250,000 distinct CDR3 sequences, roughly 80% found once. Unsorted bulk tissue of roughly 18-32 mg yielded co-extracted RNA and DNA. The material sequenced was tumor tissue from primary liver carcinoma. These receptors came from a middle-aged man with primary liver carcinoma and hepatitis B virus infection.

The chain joins TRBV21-1 to TRBJ2-7; TRBD1 reflects the table's D call only, with no check against the DNA. TRBV21-1 is reported as a pseudogene. This CDR3 is 15 amino acids long. CDR3 bases: TGTGCCAGCAGCACCTGGACAGAGAGATACTACGAGCATTACTTC. Amino acids: CASSTWTERYYEHYF.

Comments on this clonotype: Germline and junction disagree at one end, which may indicate a read error. The J gene is TRBJ2-1, the V gene TRBV4-1, with D perhaps TRBD2 (6 bases). The CDR3 is 15 residues long. Germline V gene data show CDR1 as MGHRA and CDR2 as YSYEKL. Here the CDR3 DNA reads TGCGCGAGCAGCCAAGAGGAGGGCTTTCCTAATAGTCCGTTCTTC. This translates into CASSQEEGFPNSPFF.

For this clonotype: The CDR3 carries no conserved terminal phenylalanine or tryptophan, so it likely arises from a read error. This rearrangement joins TRBV6-6 to TRBJ1-1, with a possible D match to TRBD1 (6 bases). This CDR3 has 13 residues. Germline-derived CDR1 and CDR2 are MNHNY and SVGAGI (reference sequence). The CDR3 loop reads CASSTGRTTGAFI. The CDR3 region has the DNA TGTGCCAGCAGCACAGGGCGGACTACTGGAGCTTTCATT.

The chain is built from TRBV29-1 and TRBJ2-3, with D maybe TRBD1 (6 bases). This CDR3 has 14 amino acids. The V end lost 8 bases, the J end lost 4 bases, and 19 bases lay between the germline ends. Looked up from germline, CDR1 is SQVTM and CDR2 is ANQGSEA. CDR3 region: CSITGTRASDTQYF. CDR3 coding DNA: TGCAGCATTACCGGGACAAGGGCATCAGATACGCAGTATTTT.

A note on this clonotype: No conserved phenylalanine or tryptophan ends this CDR3, so it is likely a read error. The gene calls are TRBV28 and TRBJ1-4; 7 nucleotides agree with TRBD1. The V segment lost 8 bases and the J segment 8 bases; nucleotides outside the gene matches: 14. Germline CDR1 and CDR2: MDHEN and SYDVKM. CDR3 length: 15 amino acids. CDR3 coding DNA: TGTGCCAGCGGTCGGGGACAGTCGGCCGCGGAAAAACTGTTTTAT. Protein: CASGRGQSAAEKLFY.

Regarding this clonotype: One end of the junction does not line up with germline, which may come from a read error. V gene TRBV6-1 combines with J gene TRBJ1-5; D is ambiguous. The CDR3 covers 13 residues. Germline CDR1 is MNHNS and CDR2 is SASEGT. The CDR3 bases are TGTGTCAGCAGTGAAGCGAAGGGCCACCCCCAGCATTTT. Translated: CVSSEAKGHPQHF.

With regard to this clonotype: Compared with germline, one end of the junction differs, possibly owing to a read error. The chain carries TRBV10-3 and TRBJ1-5; D may be TRBD1 (6 bases). Germline-derived CDR1 and CDR2 are ENHRY and SYGVKD. CDR3 length equals 13 residues. In DNA form, the CDR3 reads TGTGCCATCATTGAGTCGACAGGTCAGCCTCAGCATTTT. Amino acids: CAIIESTGQPQHF.

This clonotype is a singleton in its sample. A much larger clone is a single base away; this may be a read error. V usage is TRBV28 and J usage is TRBJ1-2, with 8 bases that match TRBD1. Germline CDR1 is MDHEN and CDR2 is SYDVKM. Trimming took 4 bases from V and 4 from J; bases not matched to a gene: 5. CDR3 length equals 14 residues. DNA of the CDR3: TGTGCCAGCAGTTGGACAGGGACCACCTATGGCTACACCTTC. This encodes CASSWTGTTYGYTF.

To note about this clonotype: One end of the junction does not line up with germline, which may come from a read error. The chain links TRBV5-6 to TRBJ2-5; perhaps TRBD1 as D (6 bases). Germline CDR1 and CDR2: SGHDT and YYEEEE. This CDR3 comprises 15 residues. This CDR3 reads CASSPTGIPQDTQYF. Written as DNA, the CDR3 is TGTGCCAGTAGCCCTACAGGGATACCGCAAGATACCCAGTACTTC.

Notes on this clonotype: The junction and the germline gene differ at one end; a read error may be behind it. The chain recombines TRBV4-1 with TRBJ1-2, with 7 positions matching TRBD1. The CDR3 is 13 amino acids. Germline values: CDR1 MGHRA, CDR2 YSYEKL. CDR3 amino acids: CTSSQGQRGGYTF. The CDR3 DNA reads as TGCACCAGCAGCCAGGGACAGAGGGGTGGCTACACTTTC.

The V call is TRBV6-1, the J call TRBJ1-2; D may be TRBD1 (6 bases). Germline CDR1 reads MNHNS; CDR2 reads SASEGT. The CDR3 extends over 12 amino acids. The CDR3 DNA reads TGTGACGAACTGACAGGCGCCTATGGCTACACCTTC. Encoded protein: CDELTGAYGYTF.

The table lists this clonotype with a few counts. The junction differs from germline at one of its ends, possibly a read error. J is TRBJ2-3 and V is TRBV11-2; 14 bases align to TRBD2. The V gene's germline CDR1 is SGHAT and CDR2 FQNNGV. This CDR3 is 19 amino acids long. CDR3 sequence: CASSLVRLAGGPIADRQYF. The CDR3 DNA reads as TGTGCCAGCAGTTTAGTCAGACTAGCGGGAGGGCCGATCGCAGATAGGCAGTATTTT.

The chain links TRBV12-3 or TRBV12-4 to TRBJ2-1; D is uncertain. The CDR3 is made up of 12 amino acids. CDR3 coding DNA: TGTATCAGCAGTCTAGATAACAATGAGCAGTTCTTC. Its translation is CISSLDNNEQFF.

This clonotype has a single count. This sequence may be a read error, since a much larger clone differs from it by one base. V and J are TRBV5-1 and TRBJ2-3; tentatively, D is TRBD2 (6 bases). V lost 0 bases, J lost 0 bases, and 8 bases lay in between. From germline, CDR1 is SGHRS and CDR2 YFSETQ. The CDR3 contains 15 residues. The CDR3: CASSLGTISTDTQYF. CDR3 nucleotide sequence: TGCGCCAGCAGCTTGGGGACTATTAGCACAGATACGCAGTATTTT.

About this clonotype itself: One end of the junction varies from germline; a read error may be responsible. V usage is TRBV14 and J usage is TRBJ2-6, with a possible D match to TRBD1 (5 bases). Looked up from germline, CDR1 is SGHDN and CDR2 is FVKESK. The CDR3 consists of 15 residues. CDR3: CAVNQGAAGANVLTF. CDR3 coding DNA: TGTGCCGTCAACCAAGGCGCAGCTGGGGCCAATGTCCTGACTTTC.

Notes on this clonotype: One end of the junction varies from germline; a read error may be responsible. The CDR3: CATSDDTSGQKNEQLF. The CDR3 DNA sequence: TGTGCCACCAGTGATGACACTAGCGGCCAGAAAAATGAGCAGTTATTC. The chain employs TRBV24-1 and TRBJ2-1, with TRBD2 identical over 8 bases. CDR1 is KGHDR and CDR2 is SFDVKD in the germline V gene. The CDR3 totals 16 residues.

This clonotype has at least ten counts. The gene calls are TRBV28 and TRBJ1-5; D not resolved. The CDR3 is 12 residues long. Germline V gene sequence: CDR1 MDHEN, CDR2 SYDVKM. The ends were cut back, 4 bases at V and 9 bases at J, with 10 bases in the middle. The CDR3 sequence is CASSSSVVPQHF. The CDR3 nucleotides are TGTGCCAGCAGTTCCTCCGTGGTGCCCCAGCATTTT.

As for this clonotype: No conserved phenylalanine or tryptophan is present at the end of the CDR3, so a read error is the likely explanation. The V and J genes are TRBV6-1 and TRBJ2-7; TRBD1 matches at 9 bases. Germline lookup yields CDR1 MNHNS and CDR2 SASEGT. The CDR3 extends over 13 amino acids. CDR3 bases: TGTGCCAGTAGTGACGGGGACAGGGCCGAGCAGTACTGC. It is translated as CASSDGDRAEQYC.

The chain employs TRBV11-2 and TRBJ2-3, with 9 positions matching TRBD2. Germline V gene sequence: CDR1 SGHAT, CDR2 FQNNGV. This CDR3 is built from 16 residues. V shed 3 bases and J 2 bases; nucleotides not matched to a gene: 6. This CDR3 reads CASSFIAGAFTDTQYF. CDR3 nucleotide sequence: TGTGCCAGCAGCTTCATAGCGGGAGCGTTCACAGATACGCAGTATTTT.

This clonotype was seen a single time. A read error may account for a junction end that differs from germline. This rearrangement joins TRBV10-3 to TRBJ2-7, with D possibly matching TRBD1 (6 bases). CDR3 length: 15 residues. CDR1 is ENHRY and CDR2 is SYGVKD in the germline V gene. CDR3 nucleotides: TGTGCCTTCAGGGGTCCGGCACAGGGATCCTACGAGCAGTACTTC. Translated: CAFRGPAQGSYEQYF.

Turning to this clonotype: The junction shows a germline mismatch at one end, possibly a read error. The gene calls are TRBV5-1 and TRBJ2-7; D remains unclear. The CDR3 spans 13 residues. The germline V gene encodes CDR1 SGHRS and CDR2 YFSETQ. CDR3 amino acids: CASREPASYEEYF. As DNA, the CDR3 is TGCGCCAGCAGGGAACCTGCTAGTTACGAGGAGTACTTC.

To note about this clonotype: Compared with germline, one end of the junction differs, possibly owing to a read error. The chain combines TRBV29-1 with TRBJ1-5; D is undetermined. CDR1 and CDR2 (germline): SQVTM, ANQGSEA. The CDR3 is 12 residues long. CDR3 sequence: CSAADGDQSQHF. For the CDR3, the DNA is TGCAGCGCCGCGGATGGCGATCAGTCCCAGCATTTT.